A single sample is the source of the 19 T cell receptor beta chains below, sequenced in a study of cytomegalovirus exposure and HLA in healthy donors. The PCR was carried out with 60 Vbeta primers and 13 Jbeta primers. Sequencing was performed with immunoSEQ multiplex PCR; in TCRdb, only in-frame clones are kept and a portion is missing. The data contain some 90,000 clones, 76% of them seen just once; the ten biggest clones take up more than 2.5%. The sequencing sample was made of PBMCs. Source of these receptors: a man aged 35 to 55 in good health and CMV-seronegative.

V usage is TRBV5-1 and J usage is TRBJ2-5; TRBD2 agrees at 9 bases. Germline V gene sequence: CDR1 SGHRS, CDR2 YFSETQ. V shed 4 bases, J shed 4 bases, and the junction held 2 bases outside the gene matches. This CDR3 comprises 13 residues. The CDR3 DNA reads TGCGCCAGCAGCGGCGGGGGGGCAGAGACCCAGTACTTC. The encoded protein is CASSGGGAETQYF. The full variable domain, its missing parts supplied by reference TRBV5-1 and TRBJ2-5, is KAGVTQTPRYLIKTRGQQVTLSCSPISGHRSVSWYQQTPGQGLQFLFEYFSETQRNKGNFPGRFSGRQFSNSRSEMNVSTLELGDSALYLCASSGGGAETQYFGPGTRLLVL.

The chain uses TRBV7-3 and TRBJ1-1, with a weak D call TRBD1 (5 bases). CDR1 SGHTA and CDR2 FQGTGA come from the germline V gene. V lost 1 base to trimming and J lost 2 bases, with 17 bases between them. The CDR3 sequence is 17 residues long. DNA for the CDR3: TGTGCCAGCAGCTTAAGAGGGACTAGAAATTTTAACACTGAAGCTTTCTTT. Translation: CASSLRGTRNFNTEAFF.

CDR3 sequence: CASSPSGSGTGELFF. In DNA, the CDR3 is TGTGCCAGCAGCCCTTCAGGGTCAGGCACCGGGGAGCTGTTTTTT. The rearrangement joins TRBV7-3 to TRBJ2-2; the D gene is possibly TRBD1 (5 bases). This CDR3 has 15 amino acids. The germline CDR1 and CDR2 sequences are SGHTA and FQGTGA. V was cut by 5 bases and J by 4 bases, with 14 bases left in between.

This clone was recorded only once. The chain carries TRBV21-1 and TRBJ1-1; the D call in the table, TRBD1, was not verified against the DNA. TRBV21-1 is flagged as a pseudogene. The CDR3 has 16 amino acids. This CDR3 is CASKSHPGHKRTEAFF. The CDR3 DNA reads TGTGCCAGCAAAAGCCACCCGGGACACAAAAGGACTGAAGCTTTCTTT.

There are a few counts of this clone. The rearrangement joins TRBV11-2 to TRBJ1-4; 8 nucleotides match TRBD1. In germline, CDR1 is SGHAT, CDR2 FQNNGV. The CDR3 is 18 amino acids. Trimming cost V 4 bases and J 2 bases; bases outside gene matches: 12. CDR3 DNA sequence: TGTGCCAGCAGCTCTACCCGGACAGGGCCCTTTACTAATGAAAAACTGTTTTTT. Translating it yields CASSSTRTGPFTNEKLFF.

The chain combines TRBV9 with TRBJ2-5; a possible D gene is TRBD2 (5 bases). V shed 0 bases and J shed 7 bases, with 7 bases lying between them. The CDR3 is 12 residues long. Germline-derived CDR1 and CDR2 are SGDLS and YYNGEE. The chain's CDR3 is CASSVGAGTQYF. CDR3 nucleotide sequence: TGTGCCAGCAGCGTAGGGGCGGGGACCCAGTACTTC.

The DNA for the CDR3 is TGTGCCAGCGGAGCGGCAACTAATGAAAAACTGTTTTTT. This translates into CASGAATNEKLFF. V and J are TRBV4-2 and TRBJ1-4; D is ambiguous. CDR3 length: 13 amino acids. V lost 8 bases and J lost 0, with 7 bases in between. Germline CDR1 reads LGHNA; CDR2 reads YNFKEQ.

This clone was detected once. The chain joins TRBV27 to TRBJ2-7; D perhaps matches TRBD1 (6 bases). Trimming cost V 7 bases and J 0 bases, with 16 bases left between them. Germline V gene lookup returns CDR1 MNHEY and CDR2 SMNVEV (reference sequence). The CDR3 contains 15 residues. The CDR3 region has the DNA TGTGCCAGCACTACCATTCAGGGGAGCTCCTACGAGCAGTACTTC. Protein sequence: CASTTIQGSSYEQYF.

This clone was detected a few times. CDR3 sequence (DNA): TGTGCCAGCAGCTTAGTCTTATCGAACACCGGGGAGCTGTTTTTT. It is translated as CASSLVLSNTGELFF. The gene calls are TRBV7-2 and TRBJ2-2; D gene unclear. Germline V gives CDR1 SGHTA, CDR2 FQGNSA. There are 15 residues in the CDR3. Trimming cost V 1 base and J 0 bases, with 6 bases left between them.

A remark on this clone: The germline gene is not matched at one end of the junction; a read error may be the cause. The CDR3, as DNA: TGTGCTAGCAGTCAGGGGTCCCCAGATACGCAGTATTTT. The encoded protein is CASSQGSPDTQYF. The chain couples TRBV6-5 to TRBJ2-3; TRBD1 might be the D (6 bases). Per germline, CDR1 MNHEY and CDR2 SVGAGI. The CDR3 is made up of 13 amino acids.

The CDR3 DNA follows: TGTGCCAGCAGTTTATCTCCACACGGCAATCAGCCCCAGCATTTT. Its translation: CASSLSPHGNQPQHF. This chain joins TRBV27 and TRBJ1-5; D remains ambiguous. Germline-derived CDR1 and CDR2 are MNHEY and SMNVEV (reference sequence). V was clipped by 0 bases and J by 2 bases, with 8 bases between them. CDR3 size: 15 residues.

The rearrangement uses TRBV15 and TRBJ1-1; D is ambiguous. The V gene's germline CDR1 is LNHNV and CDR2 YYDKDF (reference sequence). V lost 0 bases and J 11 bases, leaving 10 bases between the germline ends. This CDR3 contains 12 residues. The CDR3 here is CATSREDGRAFF. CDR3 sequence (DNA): TGTGCCACCAGCAGAGAAGACGGGAGGGCTTTCTTT.

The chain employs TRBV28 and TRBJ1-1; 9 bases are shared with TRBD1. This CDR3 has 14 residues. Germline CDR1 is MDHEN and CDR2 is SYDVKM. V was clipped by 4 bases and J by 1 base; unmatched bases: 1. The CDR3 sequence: CASSSGQGNTEAFF. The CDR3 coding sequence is TGTGCCAGCAGTTCGGGACAGGGGAACACTGAAGCTTTCTTT. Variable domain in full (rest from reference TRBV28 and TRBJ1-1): DVKVTQSSRYLVKRTGEKVFLECVQDMDHENMFWYRQDPGLGLRLIYFSYDVKMKEKGDIPEGYSVSREKKERFSLILESASTNQTSMYLCASSSGQGNTEAFFGQGTRLTVV.

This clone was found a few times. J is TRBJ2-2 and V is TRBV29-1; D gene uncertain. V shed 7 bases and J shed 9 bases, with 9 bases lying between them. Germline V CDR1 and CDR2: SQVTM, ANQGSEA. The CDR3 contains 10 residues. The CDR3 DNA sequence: TGCAGCGCCGGTAGCCGGGAGCTGTTTTTT. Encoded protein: CSAGSRELFF.

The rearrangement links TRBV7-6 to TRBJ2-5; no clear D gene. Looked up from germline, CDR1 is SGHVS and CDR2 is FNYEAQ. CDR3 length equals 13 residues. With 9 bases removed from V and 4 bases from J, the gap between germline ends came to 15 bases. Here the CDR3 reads CASASSTGETQYF. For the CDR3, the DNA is TGTGCCAGTGCAAGTTCTACGGGAGAGACCCAGTACTTC.

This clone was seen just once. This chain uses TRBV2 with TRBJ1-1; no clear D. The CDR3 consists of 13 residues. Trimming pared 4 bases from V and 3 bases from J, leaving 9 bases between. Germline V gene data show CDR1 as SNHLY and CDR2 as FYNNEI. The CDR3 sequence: CASSGRRDTEAFF. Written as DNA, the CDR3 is TGTGCCAGCAGTGGGAGGAGGGACACTGAAGCTTTCTTT.

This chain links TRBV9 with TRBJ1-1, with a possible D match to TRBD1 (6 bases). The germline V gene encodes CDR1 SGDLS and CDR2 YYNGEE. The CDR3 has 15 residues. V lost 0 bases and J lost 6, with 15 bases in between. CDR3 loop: CASSVGGGADSEAFF. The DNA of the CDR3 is TGTGCCAGCAGCGTAGGTGGGGGCGCGGACTCTGAAGCTTTCTTT.

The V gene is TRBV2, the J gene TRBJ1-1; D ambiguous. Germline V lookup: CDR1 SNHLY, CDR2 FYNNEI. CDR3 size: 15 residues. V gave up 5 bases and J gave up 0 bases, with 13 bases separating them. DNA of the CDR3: TGTGCCAGCAGTAACCTGCGGGGTTTGAACACTGAAGCTTTCTTT. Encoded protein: CASSNLRGLNTEAFF.

CDR3 in DNA: TGTGCCAGCAGTTTATCGATTTTTAGGGAGGGGATTGGCTACACCTTC. It translates to CASSLSIFREGIGYTF. V usage is TRBV27 and J usage is TRBJ1-2; TRBD1 is a possible D gene (5 bases). This CDR3 contains 16 residues. V was trimmed by 0 bases and J by 7 bases, leaving 18 bases between them. CDR1 MNHEY and CDR2 SMNVEV come from the germline V gene (reference sequence).